The 26 T cell receptor beta chains below come from one sample, sequenced in a study of spatial heterogeneity in lung cancer. No antigen is known for these receptors. TCRdb re-called the 5' RACE reads through MiXCR, storing one row per CDR3 protein. This sample has 3,000 or so distinct CDR3 sequences, with roughly 18% found just once. Time point denoted: sample taken at primary tumor resection. Overall study findings and caveats: How many expanded intratumoral alpha and beta TCRs were present tracked the tumor mutation count, which was a count of nonsynonymous mutations.

The starting material was lung tumor tissue, obtained at surgery. The receptors shown here come from a male donor with early-stage non-small cell lung cancer.

A note on this clonotype: This beta chain is a stray sequence in a library constructed for alpha chains; its clone size is not meaningful. The chain has TRBV12-3 or TRBV12-4 and TRBJ2-7; D gene ambiguous. The V end lost 6 bases, the J end lost 4 bases, and 13 bases lay between the germline ends. The CDR3 spans 13 residues. The CDR3 is CASSLYVTYEQYF. CDR3 sequence (DNA): TGTGCCAGCAGCCTCTACGTTACTTACGAGCAGTACTTC.

This clonotype is termed medium-sized. This beta chain represents an off-target read in a library built for alpha chains; its size is of limited meaning. The CDR3 DNA is TGTGCCAGCACCTCACAGGACGAAAAACTGTTTTTT. This encodes CASTSQDEKLFF. The J gene is TRBJ1-4, the V gene TRBV13, with a possible D match to TRBD1 (5 bases). CDR1 is PRHDT and CDR2 is FYEKMQ in the germline V gene (reference sequence). V gave up 7 bases and J gave up 8 bases, with 11 bases separating them. The CDR3 is made up of 12 amino acids.

By share, this clonotype ranks as medium-sized. This beta chain is a stray read from a library made for alpha chains; its abundance is not meaningful. The CDR3 sequence: CASSLVRAGAFF. In DNA form, the CDR3 reads TGTGCCAGCAGCTTAGTTAGGGCAGGAGCTTTCTTT. The chain employs TRBV11-2 and TRBJ1-1; no firm D call. Trimming cost V 1 base and J 10 bases, with 10 bases left between them. Germline CDR1 is SGHAT and CDR2 is FQNNGV. There are 12 residues in the CDR3.

Concerning this clonotype itself: A library made for alpha chains picked up this beta chain off target, so its size means little. This rearrangement joins TRBV7-9 to TRBJ2-3; TRBD1 might be the D (5 bases). The CDR3 length is 16 residues. The germline V gene encodes CDR1 SEHNR and CDR2 FQNEAQ (reference sequence). Trimming took 4 bases from V and 1 from J, leaving 15 bases between them. The CDR3 protein is CASSSRQGPRTDTQYF. CDR3 nucleotide sequence: TGTGCCAGCAGCTCAAGGCAGGGTCCTCGCACAGATACGCAGTATTTT.

By its share, this clonotype is medium-sized (0.01 to 0.1%). Found in a library prepared for alpha chains, this beta chain is an off-target read, and its abundance has little meaning. In DNA, the CDR3 is TGTGCCAGCAGGCCAACAGGCACAGGAACGCCCTACGAGCAGTACTTC. Translation gives CASRPTGTGTPYEQYF. The chain links TRBV28 to TRBJ2-7, with a tentative D call TRBD1 (5 bases). CDR1 is MDHEN and CDR2 is SYDVKM in the germline V gene. Deletions cut 6 bases from V and 2 bases from J, with 20 bases between. The CDR3 sequence is 16 residues long.

With respect to this clonotype: This beta chain was picked up by a library intended for alpha chains and is off target, so its count carries little meaning. V gene TRBV2 combines with J gene TRBJ2-7, with 11 bases fitting TRBD1. The germline V gene has CDR1 SNHLY and CDR2 FYNNEI. The junction had 1 base not matched to a gene; V was cut back by 0 bases and J by 3 bases. This CDR3 is built from 15 residues. The chain's CDR3 is CASSEAGQGGYEQYF. In DNA, the CDR3 is TGTGCCAGCAGTGAAGCGGGACAGGGGGGCTACGAGCAGTACTTC.

At least ten counts were recorded for this clonotype. Being off target in a library aimed at alpha chains, this beta chain has a size of little meaning. The genes are TRBV12-3 or TRBV12-4 and TRBJ1-4; tentatively, D is TRBD1 (5 bases). Trimming removed 5 bases from V and 10 bases from J, with 14 bases in between. CDR3 length equals 13 residues. The CDR3 bases are TGTGCCAGCAGTCTATCGGACGGGGCAAAACTGTTTTTT. Translation gives CASSLSDGAKLFF.

This clonotype was found a few times. Because the library targeted alpha chains, this beta chain is an off-target read whose size means little. The chain recombines TRBV25-1 with TRBJ2-7; the D gene is possibly TRBD2 (6 bases). Germline CDR1 MGHDK, CDR2 SYGVNS. There are 13 residues in the CDR3. The ends were cut back, 2 bases at V and 7 bases at J, with 12 bases in the middle. This CDR3 reads CASSENRLGEQYF. The CDR3 region has the DNA TGTGCCAGCAGTGAAAACCGACTAGGAGAGCAGTACTTC.

A note on this clonotype: This beta chain turned up in a library designed for alpha chains; as an off-target read, its abundance says little. This chain links TRBV6-5 with TRBJ2-7; D may correspond to TRBD1 or TRBD2 (5 bases each). The V gene lost 2 bases and the J gene lost 3 bases, with 11 bases spanning the gap. The germline V gene has CDR1 MNHEY and CDR2 SVGAGI. This CDR3 has 14 amino acids. CDR3 nucleotides: TGTGCCAGCAGTTACGGGGGTGGCCGCTACGAGCAGTACTTC. It specifies CASSYGGGRYEQYF.

In its sample, this clonotype was seen many times. This beta chain appears as a stray read in a library generated for alpha chains; its size is not informative. V usage is TRBV7-9 and J usage is TRBJ2-5; D call uncertain. Germline V gives CDR1 SEHNR, CDR2 FQNEAQ (reference sequence). The CDR3 is 13 amino acids. Trimming took off 2 bases at V and 2 bases at J, with 6 bases between the two ends. The CDR3 reads CASSLSSQETQYF. DNA for the CDR3: TGTGCCAGCAGCTTATCCTCTCAAGAGACCCAGTACTTC.

Regarding this clonotype: This beta chain is a stray sequence in a library constructed for alpha chains; its clone size is not meaningful. The chain employs TRBV4-1 and TRBJ1-5; D is unclear. This CDR3 is 15 amino acids long. V lost 9 bases and J 1 base, leaving 16 bases between the germline ends. Germline CDR1 MGHRA, CDR2 YSYEKL. DNA of the CDR3: TGCGCCAGTACCACAACCTTGATGAGCAATCAGCCCCAGCATTTT. Residues: CASTTTLMSNQPQHF.

This clonotype was recorded at least ten times. As an off-target read in a library built for alpha chains, this beta chain has a frequency of little significance. The chain employs TRBV20-1 and TRBJ2-1; D gene unclear. CDR1 and CDR2 from the germline V gene are DFQATT and SNEGSKA (reference sequence). The V gene lost 2 bases and the J gene lost 9 bases, with 5 bases spanning the gap. CDR3 size: 10 residues. CDR3 in amino acids: CSARLGEQFF. CDR3 coding DNA: TGCAGTGCTAGATTGGGTGAGCAGTTCTTC.

This clonotype was seen a handful of times. Being off target in a library aimed at alpha chains, this beta chain has a size of little meaning. The rearrangement uses TRBV12-3 or TRBV12-4 and TRBJ1-1, with unresolved D. The V end was cut by 5 bases, the J end by 3 bases, with 19 bases between. The CDR3 extends over 16 amino acids. Here the CDR3 reads CASSGRTWYEDTEAFF. The CDR3 DNA reads TGTGCCAGCAGTGGACGGACCTGGTATGAGGACACTGAAGCTTTCTTT.

This clonotype was found a few times. The library was built for alpha chains, so this beta chain is an off-target read and its size means little. This chain connects TRBV4-1 to TRBJ1-6, with D perhaps TRBD1 (6 bases). Trimming stripped 0 bases from V and 8 bases from J, with 14 bases between. Germline loops: CDR1 MGHRA, CDR2 YSYEKL. The CDR3 has 16 residues. In DNA, the CDR3 is TGCGCCAGCAGCCAAGATGGGCAGGGGTTCTATTCACCCCTCCACTTT. This gives the protein CASSQDGQGFYSPLHF.

Details on this clonotype: Because this beta chain is a stray read in a library intended to capture alpha chains, its abundance should not be given much weight. This chain connects TRBV7-9 to TRBJ1-2; tentatively, D is TRBD1 (5 bases). The V end was cut by 1 base, the J end by 2 bases, with 5 bases between. CDR1 SEHNR and CDR2 FQNEAQ come from the germline V gene (reference sequence). This CDR3 region has 13 residues. CDR3 DNA: TGTGCCAGCAGCTTAGGGACAAACTATGGCTACACCTTC. Its translation: CASSLGTNYGYTF.

With respect to this clonotype: Because the library targeted alpha chains, this beta chain is an off-target read whose size means little. The V and J genes are TRBV15 and TRBJ2-1, with 11 nucleotides matching TRBD1. Germline V gene data show CDR1 as LNHNV and CDR2 as YYDKDF (reference sequence). Trimming cost V 5 bases and J 6 bases; bases outside gene matches: 9. The CDR3 sequence is 16 residues long. CDR3 DNA sequence: TGTGCCACCAGCCGGACAGGGGGCGCGCTCCCCAATGAGCAGTTCTTC. Translation: CATSRTGGALPNEQFF.

Relative to its sample, this clonotype is medium-sized. Since the library was made to target alpha chains, this beta chain is a stray read and its abundance is not meaningful. This chain joins TRBV15 and TRBJ2-7; D unresolved. Germline-derived CDR1 and CDR2 are LNHNV and YYDKDF (reference sequence). The CDR3 consists of 14 residues. The V gene lost 2 bases and the J gene lost 2 bases, with 10 bases spanning the gap. CDR3 in amino acids: CATSRTARTYEQYF. For the CDR3, the DNA is TGTGCCACCAGCAGAACAGCGCGTACCTACGAGCAGTACTTC.

Note on this clonotype: This beta chain is an unintended read in a library built for alpha chains; its size means little. The CDR3 DNA reads TGTGCCAGCATGGGGAAGCCCTACAATGAGCAGTTCTTC. The encoded protein is CASMGKPYNEQFF. The V and J genes are TRBV25-1 and TRBJ2-1; D is ambiguous. Germline CDR1 MGHDK, CDR2 SYGVNS. V was clipped by 7 bases and J by 2 bases, with 9 bases between them. This CDR3 comprises 13 residues.

As concerns this clonotype: This beta chain was picked up by a library intended for alpha chains and is off target, so its count carries little meaning. This chain uses TRBV9 with TRBJ1-1; D unclear. CDR3 length: 15 amino acids. Germline values: CDR1 SGDLS, CDR2 YYNGEE. Trimming cost V 0 bases and J 1 base, with 10 bases left between them. The DNA for the CDR3 is TGTGCCAGCAGCGTAGGAGGGCAGCCGAACACTGAAGCTTTCTTT. It is translated as CASSVGGQPNTEAFF.

This clonotype counts as large. The library was prepared for alpha chains; this beta chain is a stray read, so its frequency means little. This rearrangement joins TRBV6-5 to TRBJ2-7; 14 bases align to TRBD2. Germline CDR1 MNHEY, CDR2 SVGAGI. The CDR3 runs to 15 residues. With 4 bases clipped from V and 4 bases from J, the junction kept 3 bases outside the gene matches. This CDR3 reads CASSLGLAGVYEQYF. The DNA for the CDR3 is TGTGCCAGCAGTTTGGGACTAGCGGGAGTTTACGAGCAGTACTTC.

Judged by abundance, this clonotype is medium-sized (0.01 to 0.1%). The library was designed around alpha chains, so this beta chain is a stray read whose abundance carries little weight. The chain uses TRBV7-6 and TRBJ1-1, with no clear D. V was trimmed by 5 bases and J by 7 bases, leaving 11 bases between them. The CDR3 has 12 residues. Germline assignment: CDR1 SGHVS and CDR2 FNYEAQ. This CDR3 is CASSPGLLEAFF. For the CDR3, the DNA is TGTGCCAGCAGCCCGGGCCTTCTTGAAGCTTTCTTT.

Comment on this clonotype: A library prepared for alpha chains yielded this beta chain as an off-target read; its size is of little meaning. This chain links TRBV7-8 with TRBJ1-4, with 9 nucleotides matching TRBD1. Germline values: CDR1 SGHVS, CDR2 FQNEAQ. There are 15 residues in the CDR3. V was clipped by 4 bases and J by 3 bases; unmatched bases: 3. The CDR3 sequence is CASSSRDRANEKLFF. CDR3 sequence (DNA): TGTGCCAGCAGCTCCCGGGACAGGGCTAATGAAAAACTGTTTTTT.

This clonotype is termed medium-sized. This beta chain is an off-target read within a library intended for alpha chains, so its frequency means little. The chain recombines TRBV7-2 with TRBJ1-5; 8 positions agree with TRBD1. The length of the CDR3 is 17 residues. After removal of 0 bases from V and 0 bases from J, the junction contained 4 bases not matched to a gene. In germline, CDR1 is SGHTA, CDR2 FQGNSA. The CDR3 is CASSLATGQASNQPQHF. Here the CDR3 DNA reads TGTGCCAGCAGCTTAGCGACGGGACAGGCTAGCAATCAGCCCCAGCATTTT. Full variable domain (missing parts from reference TRBV7-2 and TRBJ1-5): GAGVSQSPSNKVTEKGKDVELRCDPISGHTALYWYRQSLGQGLEFLIYFQGNSAPDKSGLPSDRFSAERTGGSVSTLTIQRTQQEDSAVYLCASSLATGQASNQPQHFGDGTRLSIL.

In regard to this clonotype: Little can be read into the size of this beta chain, an off-target read in a library designed for alpha chains. The chain recombines TRBV9 with TRBJ2-5; 9 bases map to TRBD1. CDR1 and CDR2 (germline): SGDLS, YYNGEE. Losses at the gene ends were 3 bases for V and 5 bases for J; bases not matched to a gene: 8. The CDR3 is made up of 15 amino acids. The CDR3 nucleotides read TGTGCCAGCAGCGCAAGGACAGGGGACAGGGAGACCCAGTACTTC. Its translation is CASSARTGDRETQYF.

This clonotype came up a few times. This beta chain is off target for a library built for alpha chains, so its abundance means little. The chain recombines TRBV20-1 with TRBJ2-1; TRBD2 agrees at 11 bases. Germline V gene data show CDR1 as DFQATT and CDR2 as SNEGSKA (reference sequence). The CDR3 runs to 19 residues. V shed 5 bases, J shed 5 bases, and the junction held 20 bases outside the gene matches. CDR3: CSAGEVVGSGRAKDNEQFF. The CDR3 coding sequence is TGCAGTGCTGGGGAGGTGGTGGGTAGCGGGAGGGCAAAAGACAATGAGCAGTTCTTC.

By proportion, this clonotype is large (0.1 to 1%). For a library built for alpha chains, this beta chain is a stray read; little rests on its size. This chain connects TRBV20-1 to TRBJ1-2; D unclear. Trimming cost V 3 bases and J 5 bases, with 10 bases left between them. The CDR3 contains 12 residues. Germline lookup yields CDR1 DFQATT and CDR2 SNEGSKA (reference sequence). DNA for the CDR3: TGCAGTGCTAGTTACGGGGATTATGGCTACACCTTC. Translating gives CSASYGDYGYTF.